Presented here are 29 T cell receptor beta chains from one specimen sequenced in a study of identical twins. TCRdb ran MiXCR on the 5' RACE reads and lists one entry per CDR3 protein. The data show 1.5 million to 2 million distinct CDR3 sequences, less than 40% seen once. Sequenced: cord blood. The receptors were sampled from a newborn girl in good health.

In its sample, this clonotype was seen many times. The rearrangement joins TRBV7-9 to TRBJ2-3; a weak D match, TRBD1 (6 bases). Germline V gene sequence: CDR1 SEHNR, CDR2 FQNEAQ (reference sequence). The CDR3 loop spans 14 amino acids. Trimming took off 5 bases at V and 0 bases at J, with 9 bases between the two ends. CDR3 loop: CASSPRGSTDTQYF. CDR3 coding DNA: TGTGCCAGCAGCCCGAGGGGGAGCACAGATACGCAGTATTTT.

Points on this clonotype: A read error may produce the germline difference seen at one junction end. The rearrangement joins TRBV28 to TRBJ2-3, with D possibly TRBD1 on 5 matching bases. Germline CDR1 is MDHEN and CDR2 is SYDVKM. This CDR3 spans 16 amino acids. The CDR3 bases are TGTGCCAGCAGTTTAGCCCCTGTGAGTAGCACAGGTACGCAGTATTTT. It translates to CASSLAPVSSTGTQYF.

V gene TRBV4-2 combines with J gene TRBJ1-1, with D unresolved. The CDR3 loop spans 16 amino acids. CDR1 is LGHNA, CDR2 YNFKEQ, per germline. Between the trimmed V and J ends, which lost 4 bases and 3 bases, there was a span of 18 bases. The CDR3 sequence: CASSPSWNRFYTEAFF. In DNA form, the CDR3 reads TGTGCCAGCAGCCCCTCGTGGAATCGGTTCTACACTGAAGCTTTCTTT.

The chain uses TRBV12-3 or TRBV12-4 and TRBJ2-3; D unresolved. The V end lost 3 bases, the J end lost 5 bases, and 9 bases lay between the germline ends. CDR3 size: 13 residues. The CDR3 is CASSFDGIDTQYF. In DNA form, the CDR3 reads TGTGCCAGCAGTTTCGACGGTATAGATACGCAGTATTTT.

On this clonotype itself: Since a much larger clone is just one base distant, this may be a read error. The chain links TRBV29-1 to TRBJ1-4; TRBD1 matches 7 bases. This CDR3 is built from 13 residues. CDR1 SQVTM and CDR2 ANQGSEA come from the germline V gene. As DNA, the CDR3 is TGCAGCGTTAACAGGGGAACTAATGGAAAACTGTTTTTT. This codes for CSVNRGTNGKLFF.

The chain links TRBV12-3 or TRBV12-4 to TRBJ1-1; tentative D call: TRBD1 (5 bases). The V end lost 6 bases, the J end lost 1 base, and 18 bases lay between the germline ends. This CDR3 has 16 residues. The chain's CDR3 is CASRDIQAWPNTEAFF. The CDR3 DNA is TGTGCCAGCAGGGATATACAGGCCTGGCCGAACACTGAAGCTTTCTTT.

This clonotype was counted ten times or more. The CDR3: CSARSGGPTDTQYF. CDR3 DNA sequence: TGCAGTGCTAGGTCTGGTGGCCCGACAGATACGCAGTATTTT. The chain is built from TRBV20-1 and TRBJ2-3; D remains ambiguous. V was cut by 3 bases and J by 3 bases, with 13 bases left in between. The CDR3 consists of 14 residues. Germline CDR1 and CDR2: DFQATT and SNEGSKA (reference sequence).

In its sample, this clonotype was seen a few times. J is TRBJ2-3 and V is TRBV20-1; no firm D call. This CDR3 comprises 15 residues. The germline V and J ends were trimmed by 5 bases and 3 bases, with 18 bases remaining between them. From germline, CDR1 is DFQATT and CDR2 SNEGSKA (reference sequence). The CDR3 is CSARSSNGATDTQYF. The CDR3 nucleotides read TGCAGTGCTCGTTCGTCCAACGGAGCGACAGATACGCAGTATTTT.

The rearrangement links TRBV4-1 to TRBJ2-4, with TRBD2 as a possible D gene (5 bases). The CDR3 runs 17 residues. Deletions cut 2 bases from V and 13 bases from J, with 27 bases between. Per germline, CDR1 MGHRA and CDR2 YSYEKL. The CDR3 protein is CASSQRAATLGRNEQYF. The DNA of the CDR3 is TGCGCCAGCAGCCAAAGAGCGGCCACCCTTGGTCGGAATGAGCAGTACTTC.

This clonotype has a handful of counts. The chain couples TRBV15 to TRBJ2-3; no firm D call. V lost 0 bases and J lost 3, with 10 bases in between. The CDR3 has 15 residues. Germline V CDR1 and CDR2: LNHNV, YYDKDF (reference sequence). CDR3 nucleotide sequence: TGTGCCACCAGCAGAGAACAGATGGAAACAGATACGCAGTATTTT. It codes for CATSREQMETDTQYF.

V gene TRBV4-2 combines with J gene TRBJ1-1; D is uncertain. The ends were cut back, 4 bases at V and 3 bases at J, with 9 bases in the middle. CDR1 and CDR2 (germline): LGHNA, YNFKEQ. The CDR3 totals 13 residues. The CDR3 sequence: CASSPTLDTEAFF. CDR3 coding DNA: TGTGCCAGCAGCCCTACCCTTGACACTGAAGCTTTCTTT.

V gene TRBV10-2 combines with J gene TRBJ1-1; D might be TRBD1 (5 bases). The CDR3 loop spans 15 amino acids. Trimming took off 8 bases at V and 1 base at J, with 17 bases between the two ends. CDR1 and CDR2 (germline): WSHSY, SAAADI. The CDR3 spells CASVGGWVSNTEAFF. The CDR3, as DNA: TGCGCCAGCGTCGGGGGGTGGGTATCGAACACTGAAGCTTTCTTT.

V usage is TRBV28 and J usage is TRBJ2-7; 12 nucleotides line up with TRBD2. Germline-derived CDR1 and CDR2 are MDHEN and SYDVKM. The CDR3 is 17 amino acids. With V trimmed by 6 bases and J by 7 bases, 16 bases remained unmatched. CDR3 nucleotides: TGTGCCAGCAGCCCTCGACTAGCGGGAGTCCTCCTCGATGAGCAGTACTTC. Translated, it gives CASSPRLAGVLLDEQYF.

In this sample, this clonotype turned up many times. This sequence joins TRBV29-1 and TRBJ2-1, with unresolved D. Trimming removed 7 bases at V and 5 bases at J, with 9 bases between. The CDR3 is 11 amino acids. CDR1 and CDR2 from the germline V gene are SQVTM and ANQGSEA. The CDR3 protein is CSAKLNNEQFF. DNA of the CDR3: TGCAGCGCGAAACTCAACAATGAGCAGTTCTTC.

To note about this clonotype: The junction and the germline gene differ at one end; a read error may be behind it. The rearrangement links TRBV25-1 to TRBJ2-5; possible D gene TRBD1, 7 bases. The end of the DNA fits TRBJ2-4 better, so the J call may be wrong. The V gene's germline CDR1 is MGHDK and CDR2 SYGVNS. The CDR3 totals 12 residues. The chain's CDR3 is CGSRGAGNIQYF. As DNA, the CDR3 is TGTGGCAGCAGGGGGGCAGGAAACATTCAGTACTTC.

The chain employs TRBV28 and TRBJ1-5; D remains ambiguous. The V gene lost 0 bases and the J gene lost 5 bases, with 2 bases spanning the gap. The CDR3 covers 12 residues. From germline, CDR1 is MDHEN and CDR2 SYDVKM. The DNA for the CDR3 is TGTGCCAGCAGTTTATGGGATCAGCCCCAGCATTTT. Translated, it gives CASSLWDQPQHF. The variable domain in full, with the rest retrieved from reference TRBV28 and TRBJ1-5, is DVKVTQSSRYLVKRTGEKVFLECVQDMDHENMFWYRQDPGLGLRLIYFSYDVKMKEKGDIPEGYSVSREKKERFSLILESASTNQTSMYLCASSLWDQPQHFGDGTRLSIL.

The rearrangement links TRBV12-5 to TRBJ2-1, with 16 bases identical to TRBD2. Germline-derived CDR1 and CDR2 are LGHNT and FRNRAP. V was clipped by 6 bases and J by 9 bases; unmatched bases: 11. The CDR3 runs to 17 residues. In nucleotides, the CDR3 is TGTGCTAGTGGCCGCCTCGGGACTAGCGGGAGGGTGGCTGAGCAGTTCTTC. It codes for CASGRLGTSGRVAEQFF.

This chain connects TRBV20-1 to TRBJ2-3; 8 nucleotides align to TRBD2. The CDR3 covers 15 residues. After removal of 5 bases from V and 2 bases from J, the junction contained 9 bases not matched to a gene. Germline V gene sequence: CDR1 DFQATT, CDR2 SNEGSKA (reference sequence). As DNA, the CDR3 is TGCAGTGCTTCCGGGGGGGCCGATTTCACAGATACGCAGTATTTT. This codes for CSASGGADFTDTQYF.

V is TRBV4-1 and J is TRBJ1-6; 12 positions match TRBD1. There are 15 residues in the CDR3. The trim removed 0 bases at V and 10 bases at J, leaving 1 base unmatched. The germline V gene has CDR1 MGHRA and CDR2 YSYEKL. The CDR3 spells CASSQDGTGGSPLHF. CDR3 nucleotide sequence: TGCGCCAGCAGCCAAGATGGGACAGGGGGCTCACCCCTCCACTTT.

There are many counts of this clonotype. The gene calls are TRBV12-3 or TRBV12-4 and TRBJ2-7, with 8 bases aligning to TRBD2. The CDR3 has 14 residues. J lost 5 bases, V lost 5 bases, and 8 bases had no gene match. Written as DNA, the CDR3 is TGTGCCAGCAGTCCGGGGGGGCGTAGGAACGAGCAGTACTTC. Its translation is CASSPGGRRNEQYF.

This clonotype was seen a handful of times. V gene TRBV5-1 combines with J gene TRBJ2-3, with 7 positions matching TRBD2. CDR1 and CDR2 (germline): SGHRS, YFSETQ. After removal of 2 bases from V and 2 bases from J, the junction contained 8 bases not matched to a gene. This CDR3 region has 16 residues. This CDR3 reads CASSFATSPDTDTQYF. The CDR3 nucleotides read TGCGCCAGCAGCTTCGCGACTAGCCCGGACACAGATACGCAGTATTTT.

A note on this clonotype: A much larger clone is a single base away; this may be a read error. This sequence joins TRBV24-1 and TRBJ2-1; D remains unclear. There are 12 residues in the CDR3. Germline lookup yields CDR1 KGHDR and CDR2 SFDVKD. The V end lost 9 bases, the J end lost 3 bases, and 8 bases lay between the germline ends. The CDR3 DNA follows: TGTGCCACCGGGGTTTGCTACAATGAGCAGTTCTTC. It is translated as CATGVCYNEQFF.

This clonotype was seen repeatedly, ten times or more. V and J are TRBV28 and TRBJ2-7, with 7 bases fitting TRBD1. J lost 1 base, V lost 7 bases, and 7 bases had no gene match. This CDR3 spans 14 amino acids. Germline CDR1 is MDHEN and CDR2 is SYDVKM. The CDR3 reads CASTTPQGSYEQYF. Here the CDR3 DNA reads TGTGCCAGCACTACCCCACAGGGGTCCTACGAGCAGTACTTC.

This clonotype occurred a few times. The chain has TRBV21-1 and TRBJ2-3; the table's D gene call, TRBD2, was not cross checked with the DNA. TRBV21-1 is assigned pseudogene status. The CDR3 is 17 residues long. The CDR3, as DNA: TGTGCCAGCAGCTTCCCCGGCCATGCGGGATGGAGAGATACGCAGTATTTT. This gives the protein CASSFPGHAGWRDTQYF.

This clonotype was found many times. The chain carries TRBV20-1 and TRBJ2-7; the D is unclear. The V gene lost 3 bases and the J gene lost 3 bases, with 18 bases spanning the gap. The CDR3 runs to 15 residues. CDR1 and CDR2 (germline): DFQATT, SNEGSKA (reference sequence). The chain's CDR3 is CSARRTPLPHYEQYF. As DNA, the CDR3 is TGCAGTGCTAGGCGCACTCCTCTTCCCCACTACGAGCAGTACTTC.

The chain recombines TRBV15 with TRBJ1-6, with D unresolved. CDR3 size: 17 residues. Germline V CDR1 and CDR2: LNHNV, YYDKDF (reference sequence). Trimming took 0 bases from V and 11 from J, leaving 20 bases between them. The CDR3 DNA is TGTGCCACCAGCAGAGACCCGGGGAGGAGTGGGGTGCCACCCCTCCACTTT. It translates to CATSRDPGRSGVPPLHF.

The gene calls are TRBV5-1 and TRBJ2-7; TRBD2 matches 7 bases. J was trimmed by 4 bases and V by 7 bases; bases with no gene match: 11. The germline V gene encodes CDR1 SGHRS and CDR2 YFSETQ. This CDR3 has 14 amino acids. The CDR3 coding sequence is TGCGCCAGCTCCTCTCGAGCGGGAAGGTACGAGCAGTACTTC. Its protein product is CASSSRAGRYEQYF.

CDR3 coding DNA: TGTGCCAGCAGCTTGGCCCCTTATGGGGCAGGGGTCACAGATACGCAGTATTTT. This translates into CASSLAPYGAGVTDTQYF. The chain recombines TRBV5-6 with TRBJ2-3; maybe TRBD1 (6 bases). This CDR3 is 18 amino acids long. With 0 bases removed from V and 2 bases from J, the gap between germline ends came to 19 bases. Germline V gene sequence: CDR1 SGHDT, CDR2 YYEEEE.

This clonotype was found a few times. This chain uses TRBV2 with TRBJ2-2; TRBD1 agrees at 8 bases. CDR3 length: 14 amino acids. Germline V gene sequence: CDR1 SNHLY, CDR2 FYNNEI. V lost 6 bases to trimming and J lost 6 bases; unmatched junction nucleotides: 6. This chain's CDR3 is CASRTDRAAGELFF. The CDR3 region has the DNA TGTGCCAGCAGGACGGACAGGGCGGCCGGGGAGCTGTTTTTT.